The rows below give T cell receptor beta chains drawn from one sample of a study of T cell responses to AZD1222 COVID-19 vaccine. TCRdb keeps only in-frame clones here, not all; method: immunoSEQ multiplex PCR. This table holds about 56,000 clones, approximately 86% found once. Sequencing used peripheral blood, obtained 28 days after the second AZD1222 dose. The receptors come from an adult who received the AZD1222 COVID-19 vaccine. The CDR3 runs from the conserved cysteine through the conserved F or W. The D gene is left open where the match is weak. Rows give clone size only sometimes, using once, few, many, or a class for an expanded clone.

abundance	j_gene	d_gene	v_gene	CDR3nt	CDR3aa
NA	TRBJ2-1	NA	TRBV5-6	TGTGCCAGCAGCCTCAGTTACAATGAGCAGTTCTTC	CASSLSYNEQFF
NA	TRBJ1-6	NA	TRBV15	TGTGCCACCAGCAGAGATCGAACAGATAATTCACCCCTCCACTTT	CATSRDRTDNSPLHF
NA	TRBJ1-1	TRBD1	TRBV28	TGTGCCAGCATGCGAGGGGGCAGGGTCTATTCTGAAGCTTTCTTT	CASMRGGRVYSEAFF
NA	TRBJ2-3	NA	TRBV11-2	TGTGCCAGCAGCTTAGGGACCTCTTTATCAGATACGCAGTATTTT	CASSLGTSLSDTQYF
NA	TRBJ2-2	NA	TRBV19	TGTGCCAGTAGGAAAGGGGAGCACACCGGGGAGCTGTTTTTT	CASRKGEHTGELFF
NA	TRBJ2-5	TRBD1	TRBV5-8	TGTGCCAGCAGCACCGGACAGGCCGCGGAGACCCAGTACTTC	CASSTGQAAETQYF
NA	TRBJ2-5	NA	TRBV7-9	TGTGCCAGCAGCCCAGGCACTAGGTTCCAAGAGACCCAGTACTTC	CASSPGTRFQETQYF
NA	TRBJ2-7	NA	TRBV5-1	TGCGCCAGCAGCCCAGGGTTTCCCTCTAACGAGCAGTACTTC	CASSPGFPSNEQYF
NA	TRBJ2-2	NA	TRBV9	TGTGCCAGCAGCGACGAAACACTGGTCGCGAACACCGGGGAGCTGTTTTTT	CASSDETLVANTGELFF
NA	TRBJ2-1	TRBD2	TRBV25-1	TGTGCCAGCAGTACCCAGTCTAGCGGGAGACCCTACAATGAGCAGTTCTTC	CASSTQSSGRPYNEQFF
NA	TRBJ1-2	NA	TRBV24-1	TGTGCCACCAGTGATGGTCTAATTAACTATGGCTACACCTTC	CATSDGLINYGYTF
NA	TRBJ2-3	TRBD2	TRBV7-3	TGTGCCAGCAGCTTTGCCGGGACTAGCGGGAGGGCTACGCAGTATTTT	CASSFAGTSGRATQYF
NA	TRBJ1-2	NA	TRBV5-4	TGTGCCAGCAAATTACCCGGGGCCTCCTATGGCTACACCTTC	CASKLPGASYGYTF
once	TRBJ2-1	NA	TRBV12-3/TRBV12-4	TGTGCCAGCAGTTTTTCGTCGGAGCGGAGACTGTTCTTC	CASSFSSERRLFF
once	TRBJ1-1	NA	TRBV6-6	TGTGCCAGCAGTTACGAGCGGGATACTGAAGCTTTCTTT	CASSYERDTEAFF
once	TRBJ1-1	NA	TRBV12-3/TRBV12-4	TGTGCCAGCAGTTCCCAGGAGGGGACTGAAGCTTTCTTT	CASSSQEGTEAFF
NA	TRBJ2-3	NA	TRBV28	TGTGCCAGCAGAAGGGGTGCGGTGGATACGCAGTATTTT	CASRRGAVDTQYF
few	TRBJ1-2	NA	TRBV7-9	TGTGCCAGCAGAACCGACACAAACTATGGCTACACCTTC	CASRTDTNYGYTF
NA	TRBJ1-5	NA	TRBV28	TGTGCCAGCAAAGACACTCGGAAGGAGCCCCAGCATTTT	CASKDTRKEPQHF
NA	TRBJ2-3	NA	TRBV5-1	TGCGCCAGCAGCTGGAGTCCACCCAGCACAGATACGCAGTATTTT	CASSWSPPSTDTQYF
NA	TRBJ2-5	NA	TRBV7-2	TGTGCCAGCAGTTTAGGGGGGGGCCAGACCCAGTACTTC	CASSLGGGQTQYF
NA	TRBJ1-5	NA	TRBV29-1	TGCAGCGTTGGGCCGGATCAGCCCCAGCATTTT	CSVGPDQPQHF
NA	TRBJ2-4	TRBD1	TRBV28	TGTGCCAGCAGCCCTTCGACAGGGGCAAGGAACATTCAGTACTTC	CASSPSTGARNIQYF
NA	TRBJ2-7	NA	TRBV4-1	TGCGCCAGCAGCCTCACCCCATTATACGAGCAGTACTTC	CASSLTPLYEQYF
NA	TRBJ2-5	TRBD2	TRBV4-1	TGCGCCAGCAGCTCGCGGGAGGGAGAGACCCAGTACTTC	CASSSREGETQYF
NA	TRBJ1-4	NA	TRBV6-5	TGTGCCAGCAGTTACGCAGCCACAAATGAAAAACTGTTTTTT	CASSYAATNEKLFF
NA	TRBJ1-5	TRBD1	TRBV6-5	TGTGCCAGCAGTACCCGACAGGGAGGGAATCAGCCCCAGCATTTT	CASSTRQGGNQPQHF
NA	TRBJ2-7	NA	TRBV3-1/TRBV3-2	TGTGCCAGCAGCCAGGTATCCCGGGACCTTTACGAGCAGTACTTC	CASSQVSRDLYEQYF
NA	TRBJ2-7	NA	TRBV21-1	TGTGCCAGCAGCAAAGGGACCCGAGGGACAGGGCTCAACGAGCAGTACTTC	CASSKGTRGTGLNEQYF